These 23 T cell receptor beta chains were sequenced from one sample in a study of Ad26.COV2.S vaccination and SARS-CoV-2 variants. Sample treatment: some 20 received Ad26.COV2.S at low or high dose, single or two shots; several received placebo; per-sample allocation not given. Day 63 after the first vaccine or placebo injection was the time point for sampling. Clones were read by immunoSEQ multiplex PCR, and TCRdb kept only the in-frame ones, dropping some. The sample consists of hundreds of thousands of clones, roughly 84% of them appearing once. The sample here was peripheral blood, taken in a trial of Ad26.COV2.S vaccine versus placebo. The source is a person aged 18-65 years who received the Ad26.COV2.S COVID-19 vaccine or a placebo.

The chain combines TRBV19 with TRBJ2-1, with 7 bases identical to TRBD1. The CDR3 has 15 amino acids. Trimming removed 2 bases from V and 5 bases from J; junction bases left unmatched: 6. The V gene's germline CDR1 is LNHDA and CDR2 SQIVND (reference sequence). The CDR3 loop reads CASSISQDRNNEQFF. The CDR3 region has the DNA TGTGCCAGTAGTATAAGTCAGGACAGGAACAATGAGCAGTTCTTC.

This rearrangement joins TRBV25-1 to TRBJ1-1; TRBD1 might be the D (5 bases). The germline CDR1 and CDR2 sequences are MGHDK and SYGVNS. This CDR3 is 13 amino acids long. The V gene lost 3 bases and the J gene lost 5 bases, with 10 bases spanning the gap. The CDR3 loop reads CASSDGGMTEAFF. The CDR3 DNA follows: TGTGCCAGCAGTGATGGGGGGATGACTGAAGCTTTCTTT.

As regards this clone: The same CDR3 is also encoded by other DNA sequences in this sample. This chain connects TRBV12-3 or TRBV12-4 to TRBJ2-2, with TRBD1 as a possible D gene (6 bases). The V end was cut by 6 bases, the J end by 5 bases, with 7 bases between. The CDR3 runs 12 residues. Written as DNA, the CDR3 is TGTGCCAGCAGCACAGGGACCGGGGAGCTGTTTTTT. This codes for CASSTGTGELFF.

CDR3 amino acids: CASSFGGAHYEQYF. The DNA of the CDR3 is TGCGCCAGCAGCTTTGGGGGGGCGCACTACGAGCAGTACTTC. The chain has TRBV5-1 and TRBJ2-7; D perhaps matches TRBD2 (7 bases). This CDR3 is built from 14 residues. CDR1 is SGHRS, CDR2 YFSETQ, per germline. Between the trimmed V and J ends, which lost 2 bases and 3 bases, there was a span of 12 bases.

The rearrangement links TRBV6-2 or TRBV6-3 to TRBJ2-6; tentatively, D is TRBD2 (5 bases). Trimming removed 6 bases from V and 0 bases from J, with 9 bases in between. Per germline, CDR1 MNHEY and CDR2 SVGEGT. The CDR3 length is 15 residues. The DNA for the CDR3 is TGTGCCAGCAGCACGGGGTACTCTGGGGCCAACGTCCTGACTTTC. This gives the protein CASSTGYSGANVLTF.

The J gene is TRBJ2-7, the V gene TRBV6-1; TRBD1 is a possible D gene (6 bases). Germline V lookup: CDR1 MNHNS, CDR2 SASEGT. The V end lost 2 bases, the J end lost 0 bases, and 8 bases lay between the germline ends. This CDR3 has 14 amino acids. The DNA for the CDR3 is TGTGCCAGCAGTGAACGGGACACCTCCTACGAGCAGTACTTC. It yields the protein CASSERDTSYEQYF.

The chain couples TRBV20-1 to TRBJ1-2, with D perhaps matching TRBD1 (5 bases). CDR3 size: 14 residues. CDR1 is DFQATT and CDR2 is SNEGSKA in the germline V gene (reference sequence). V lost 3 bases to trimming and J lost 5 bases, with 16 bases between them. The CDR3 region is CSASFQGGMYGYTF. CDR3 coding DNA: TGCAGTGCTAGTTTCCAGGGAGGCATGTATGGCTACACCTTC.

V and J are TRBV30 and TRBJ1-1; a weak D match, TRBD1 (6 bases). The V gene lost 3 bases and the J gene lost 1 base, with 12 bases spanning the gap. This CDR3 has 14 amino acids. Germline assignment: CDR1 GTSNPN and CDR2 SVGIG (reference sequence). CDR3: CAWRPGTTNTEAFF. CDR3 DNA: TGTGCCTGGAGGCCCGGGACAACGAACACTGAAGCTTTCTTT.

The V call is TRBV5-4, the J call TRBJ2-5; TRBD1 matches 12 bases. Germline loops: CDR1 SGHNT, CDR2 YYREEE (reference sequence). CDR3 length: 14 residues. V gave up 6 bases and J gave up 4 bases; unmatched junction bases: 4. CDR3 protein: CASMGQGAGETQYF. The CDR3 DNA reads as TGTGCCAGCATGGGACAGGGGGCTGGAGAGACCCAGTACTTC.

CDR3: CASSQVGLAGFKQFF. CDR3 bases: TGTGCCAGCAGTCAGGTGGGACTAGCGGGGTTTAAACAGTTCTTC. The chain employs TRBV14 and TRBJ2-1, with 13 positions matching TRBD2. Germline V lookup: CDR1 SGHDN, CDR2 FVKESK. CDR3 length equals 15 residues. With 6 bases clipped from V and 13 bases from J, the junction kept 12 bases outside the gene matches.

The genes are TRBV6-5 and TRBJ2-7; 10 positions match TRBD1. V lost 2 bases and J lost 0; bases outside the gene matches: 1. The CDR3 sequence is 15 residues long. Germline V gene data show CDR1 as MNHEY and CDR2 as SVGAGI. In DNA form, the CDR3 reads TGTGCCAGCAGTTACCGGGACAGGGGCTCCTACGAGCAGTACTTC. Amino acid sequence: CASSYRDRGSYEQYF.

Concerning this clone itself: At one end, the junction sequence differs from germline, possibly due to a read error. The J gene is TRBJ1-5, the V gene TRBV19, with TRBD1 matching over 7 bases. The germline gives CDR1 LNHDA, CDR2 SQIVND (reference sequence). The CDR3 sequence is 15 residues long. The CDR3 DNA sequence: TGTGCCAGTAGCCTTGACAGGGTCGCAAATCAGCTCCAGCATTTT. Its translation: CASSLDRVANQLQHF. Together with reference TRBV19 and TRBJ1-5, the CDR3 gives the full variable domain: DGGITQSPKYLFRKEGQNVTLSCEQNLNHDAMYWYRQDPGQGLRLIYYSQIVNDFQKGDIAEGYSVSREKKESFPLTVTSAQKNPTAFYLCASSLDRVANQLQHFGDGTRLSIL.

The J gene is TRBJ1-1, the V gene TRBV4-1; D is unresolved. The V gene lost 5 bases and the J gene lost 1 base, with 11 bases spanning the gap. This CDR3 contains 14 residues. Germline-derived CDR1 and CDR2 are MGHRA and YSYEKL. For the CDR3, the DNA is TGCGCCAGCAGCGCGACACAAACGAACACTGAAGCTTTCTTT. Translating it yields CASSATQTNTEAFF.

The V call is TRBV11-3, the J call TRBJ2-4; 7 bases fit TRBD1. J gave up 0 bases and V 1 base, and 9 bases lay outside the gene matches. Germline assignment: CDR1 SGHNT and CDR2 YENEEA. This CDR3 has 18 residues. CDR3 loop: CASSLVISGTAAKNIQYF. Here the CDR3 DNA reads TGTGCCAGCAGCTTAGTTATATCTGGGACAGCAGCCAAAAACATTCAGTACTTC. Using reference TRBV11-3 and TRBJ2-4 for the parts outside the CDR3, the full variable domain is EAGVVQSPRYKIIEKKQPVAFWCNPISGHNTLYWYLQNLGQGPELLIRYENEEAVDDSQLPKDRFSAERLKGVDSTLKIQPAELGDSAVYLCASSLVISGTAAKNIQYFGAGTRLSVL.

This chain uses TRBV12-5 with TRBJ2-1, with TRBD1 matching over 12 bases. Germline-derived CDR1 and CDR2 are LGHNT and FRNRAP. This CDR3 comprises 18 residues. The junction had 14 bases not matched to a gene; V was cut back by 7 bases and J by 4 bases. The CDR3 DNA is TGTGCTAGTGCCGGGGACAGGGGGCTAAGGGGGTCATACAATGAGCAGTTCTTC. Amino acid sequence: CASAGDRGLRGSYNEQFF.

The chain uses TRBV20-1 and TRBJ1-5, with a possible D match to TRBD1 (5 bases). Germline V gives CDR1 DFQATT, CDR2 SNEGSKA (reference sequence). V shed 3 bases and J shed 0 bases, with 15 bases lying between them. CDR3 length: 16 amino acids. In nucleotides, the CDR3 is TGCAGTGCTAGTCCTTCTCTGGGGGGTAGCAATCAGCCCCAGCATTTT. Its translation is CSASPSLGGSNQPQHF.

This clone was recorded once. Other DNA sequences of this sample code for an identical CDR3. The V and J genes are TRBV29-1 and TRBJ2-7, with TRBD2 matching 11 bases. V gave up 4 bases and J gave up 4 bases; unmatched junction bases: 3. Germline V gives CDR1 SQVTM, CDR2 ANQGSEA. The CDR3 length is 13 residues. The CDR3 region is CSVGTSGGYEQYF. CDR3 DNA: TGCAGCGTTGGTACTAGCGGGGGTTACGAGCAGTACTTC.

The chain employs TRBV19 and TRBJ2-5; the D is unclear. Germline lookup yields CDR1 LNHDA and CDR2 SQIVND (reference sequence). The CDR3 runs to 16 residues. The V end lost 5 bases, the J end lost 1 base, and 17 bases lay between the germline ends. CDR3 region: CASSDFTASLQETQYF. The CDR3 DNA is TGTGCCAGTAGTGACTTCACTGCTAGTCTCCAAGAGACCCAGTACTTC.

In this sample, this clone turned up once. The chain is built from TRBV5-1 and TRBJ2-1; TRBD1 is a possible D gene (6 bases). Per the germline V gene, CDR1 is SGHRS and CDR2 is YFSETQ. This CDR3 is built from 17 residues. Trimming removed 0 bases at V and 0 bases at J, with 13 bases between. CDR3 loop: CASSLGGLGASYNEQFF. The DNA of the CDR3 is TGCGCCAGCAGCTTGGGGGGGCTTGGGGCCTCCTACAATGAGCAGTTCTTC.

This sequence joins TRBV10-3 and TRBJ2-5; 13 positions match TRBD2. J was trimmed by 6 bases and V by 4 bases; bases with no gene match: 5. CDR1 and CDR2 (germline): ENHRY, SYGVKD. The CDR3 contains 15 residues. In nucleotides, the CDR3 is TGTGCCATCAGTGGGATGACTAGCGGGGGGCAGACCCAGTACTTC. Translating it yields CAISGMTSGGQTQYF.

This clone has more than one count but fewer than ten. V usage is TRBV5-4 and J usage is TRBJ1-4, with D unresolved. Trimming removed 3 bases at V and 3 bases at J, with 3 bases between. Germline loops: CDR1 SGHNT, CDR2 YYREEE (reference sequence). The CDR3 has 12 amino acids. CDR3 coding DNA: TGTGCCAGCAGCTCCGCTAATGAAAAACTGTTTTTT. It specifies CASSSANEKLFF.

This chain connects TRBV5-1 to TRBJ1-1, with D unresolved. The length of the CDR3 is 15 residues. Germline CDR1 and CDR2: SGHRS and YFSETQ. Trimming pared 0 bases from V and 2 bases from J, leaving 11 bases between. This chain's CDR3 is CASSLAFGGNTEAFF. In nucleotides, the CDR3 is TGCGCCAGCAGCTTGGCCTTCGGCGGAAACACTGAAGCTTTCTTT.

V gene TRBV12-5 combines with J gene TRBJ1-1, with 8 bases matching TRBD1. The trim removed 7 bases at V and 5 bases at J, leaving 9 bases unmatched. This CDR3 is 14 amino acids long. CDR1 and CDR2 from the germline V gene are LGHNT and FRNRAP. The CDR3 loop is CASVGGQGLTEAFF. The CDR3 DNA reads TGTGCTAGTGTGGGCGGACAGGGTTTAACTGAAGCTTTCTTT.